This T cell receptor (beta chain) derives from a study of regulatory T cells in long-lasting Graves disease. This CDR3 is 15 amino acids long. Germline lookup yields CDR1 SGHNT and CDR2 YENEEA. V shed 4 bases, J shed 2 bases, and the junction held 6 bases outside the gene matches. The sample holds a few counts of this clonotype. Its antigen is not known. Relying on iRepertoire HTBI primers and Arm-PCR of CDR3 regions, the team built TCR beta libraries. TCRdb re-called the multiplex PCR reads through MiXCR, storing one row per CDR3 protein. The sample lists fewer than 600,000 distinct CDR3 sequences, 22% occurring once. Study-wide results and caveats: It is possible that accuracy was reduced by the small size of the sample. TRBV28, TRBJ1-2 and TRBJ2-5 were segments that persistent disease favored.

The time point was: persistent/refractory GD, antithyroid drugs over 5 years with positive TRAb. Construction of the TCR library relied on RNA isolated from PBMCs. The source is a female donor with Graves disease. The rearrangement uses TRBV11-3 and TRBJ2-7; 9 bases align to TRBD1. The material sequenced was peripheral blood mononuclear cells (PBMCs), taken when the disease was refractory, from a patient treated with antithyroid drugs. CDR3 nucleotide sequence: TGTGCCAGCAGCTCGGGACAGGGTGTCGCCTACGAGCAGTACTTC. This encodes CASSSGQGVAYEQYF.